This is a list of T cell receptor beta chains from one sample in a study of PD-1 blockade in classical Hodgkin lymphoma. Generated by immunoSEQ multiplex PCR, the TCRdb table keeps only in-frame clones and is missing some. The table shows roughly 50,000 clones, with about 90% occurring only once. The sequencing here drew on peripheral blood mononuclear cells (PBMCs), taken before the fourth cycle of nivolumab. The origin of the receptors is a human donor with classical Hodgkin lymphoma. CDR3s include the opening cysteine and the closing phenylalanine or tryptophan. A D gene is named only where the DNA matches it firmly. Where a row states a size, it is once, few, many or the class of an expanded clone; other rows omit it.

clone size: -
J gene: TRBJ2-1
V gene: TRBV4-1
D gene: -
CDR3 length: 17
CDR3 DNA: TGCGCCAGCAGCCAACCTACGACAGGTAGCTCCTACAATGAGCAGTTCTTC
CDR3 protein: CASSQPTTGSSYNEQFF

clone size: once
J gene: TRBJ1-3
V gene: TRBV6-5
D gene: -
CDR3 length: 13
CDR3 DNA: TGTGCCAGCAGTCGAGAAGCTGGAAACACCATATATTTT
CDR3 protein: CASSREAGNTIYF

clone size: -
J gene: TRBJ2-5
V gene: TRBV6-5
D gene: -
CDR3 length: 14
CDR3 DNA: TGTGCCAGCACCCTCTCGGTCGGGCAAGAGACCCAGTACTTC
CDR3 protein: CASTLSVGQETQYF

clone size: -
J gene: TRBJ2-3
V gene: TRBV14
D gene: TRBD2
CDR3 length: 19
CDR3 DNA: TGTGCCAGCAGCCAAGAGGGAGGATCCTGGGAGGGACGCACAGATACGCAGTATTTT
CDR3 protein: CASSQEGGSWEGRTDTQYF

clone size: -
J gene: TRBJ2-3
V gene: TRBV5-1
D gene: -
CDR3 length: 15
CDR3 DNA: TGCGCCAGCAAGCCACCAGGGGTTTTCACAGATACGCAGTATTTT
CDR3 protein: CASKPPGVFTDTQYF

clone size: -
J gene: TRBJ2-7
V gene: TRBV7-2
D gene: TRBD1
CDR3 length: 13
CDR3 DNA: TGTGCCAGCAGCCACAACAGGGGCTACGAGCAGTACTTC
CDR3 protein: CASSHNRGYEQYF

clone size: -
J gene: TRBJ2-7
V gene: TRBV18
D gene: -
CDR3 length: 15
CDR3 DNA: TGTGCCAGCTCACCACCAGCCTCGGGCTCCTACGAGCAGTACTTC
CDR3 protein: CASSPPASGSYEQYF

clone size: -
J gene: TRBJ2-6
V gene: TRBV6-5
D gene: -
CDR3 length: 15
CDR3 DNA: TGTGCCAGCAGGCGGGACAGCTCTGGGGCCAACGTCCTGACTTTC
CDR3 protein: CASRRDSSGANVLTF

clone size: -
J gene: TRBJ1-5
V gene: TRBV6-1
D gene: -
CDR3 length: 15
CDR3 DNA: TGTGCCAGCAGTGAAGCCGGGGGAAGTTGGCAGCCCCAGCATTTT
CDR3 protein: CASSEAGGSWQPQHF

clone size: -
J gene: TRBJ2-5
V gene: TRBV6-6
D gene: -
CDR3 length: 13
CDR3 DNA: TGTGCCAGCACCCACCCCGGTGGGGAGACCCAGTACTTC
CDR3 protein: CASTHPGGETQYF

clone size: -
J gene: TRBJ2-3
V gene: TRBV5-4
D gene: -
CDR3 length: 15
CDR3 DNA: TGTGCCAGCAGCCCTGGGGCTGAAATCACAGATACGCAGTATTTT
CDR3 protein: CASSPGAEITDTQYF

clone size: -
J gene: TRBJ2-2
V gene: TRBV9
D gene: -
CDR3 length: 16
CDR3 DNA: TGTGCCAGCAGCGTATGGACCCGGGTGAAAACCGGGGAGCTGTTTTTT
CDR3 protein: CASSVWTRVKTGELFF

clone size: -
J gene: TRBJ2-7
V gene: TRBV28
D gene: TRBD2
CDR3 length: 15
CDR3 DNA: TGTGCCACGTTATCCGGGACTAGATCTCTCGGCGAGCAGTACTTC
CDR3 protein: CATLSGTRSLGEQYF

clone size: -
J gene: TRBJ2-3
V gene: TRBV10-3
D gene: -
CDR3 length: 15
CDR3 DNA: TGTGCCATCAGTGATTGGCCTAGCGGCACAGATACGCAGTATTTT
CDR3 protein: CAISDWPSGTDTQYF

clone size: -
J gene: TRBJ1-1
V gene: TRBV5-6
D gene: -
CDR3 length: 12
CDR3 DNA: TGTGCCAGCAGCTTCCCAACCACTGAAGCTTTCTTT
CDR3 protein: CASSFPTTEAFF

clone size: -
J gene: TRBJ2-1
V gene: TRBV10-1
D gene: TRBD2
CDR3 length: 14
CDR3 DNA: TGCGCCAGCAGCAGCGGGAGTTGGGCCAATGAGCAGTTCTTC
CDR3 protein: CASSSGSWANEQFF

clone size: -
J gene: TRBJ1-1
V gene: TRBV28
D gene: -
CDR3 length: 16
CDR3 DNA: TGTGCCAGCAGTTTCGTTCCGGGACACCTTAAGACTGAAGCTTTCTTT
CDR3 protein: CASSFVPGHLKTEAFF

clone size: -
J gene: TRBJ2-1
V gene: TRBV11-3
D gene: TRBD1
CDR3 length: 14
CDR3 DNA: TGTGCCAGCAGGGGACAGGGGGCGGGCGGTGAGCAGTTCTTC
CDR3 protein: CASRGQGAGGEQFF

clone size: -
J gene: TRBJ1-1
V gene: TRBV19
D gene: -
CDR3 length: 18
CDR3 DNA: TGTGCCAGTAGCCCTCCCCGGTTGCGGGCGGGGATGAACACTGAAGCTTTCTTT
CDR3 protein: CASSPPRLRAGMNTEAFF

clone size: -
J gene: TRBJ1-5
V gene: TRBV28
D gene: TRBD1
CDR3 length: 15
CDR3 DNA: TGTGCCAGCAGTCAGGGGGCGCTTGGCAATCAGCCCCAGCATTTT
CDR3 protein: CASSQGALGNQPQHF

clone size: -
J gene: TRBJ2-4
V gene: TRBV5-1
D gene: -
CDR3 length: 12
CDR3 DNA: TGCGCCAGCAGCTTGGGGTTGGGCATTCAGTACTTC
CDR3 protein: CASSLGLGIQYF

clone size: once
J gene: TRBJ1-1
V gene: TRBV9
D gene: -
CDR3 length: 14
CDR3 DNA: TGTGCCAGCAGCCCCTCGCCGGTGAACACTGAAGCTTTCTTT
CDR3 protein: CASSPSPVNTEAFF

clone size: once
J gene: TRBJ2-1
V gene: TRBV14
D gene: -
CDR3 length: 15
CDR3 DNA: TGTGCCAGCAGCCAAGAGGGGAAAGCGGTCAATGAGCAGTTCTTC
CDR3 protein: CASSQEGKAVNEQFF

clone size: once
J gene: TRBJ2-3
V gene: TRBV10-3
D gene: TRBD2
CDR3 length: 12
CDR3 DNA: TGTGCCATCACAGCGGGAGGAGATACGCAGTATTTT
CDR3 protein: CAITAGGDTQYF

clone size: once
J gene: TRBJ1-3
V gene: TRBV10-2
D gene: -
CDR3 length: 14
CDR3 DNA: TGCGCCAGCAAGGACGGAAACTCTGGAAACACCATATATTTT
CDR3 protein: CASKDGNSGNTIYF

clone size: -
J gene: TRBJ1-1
V gene: TRBV5-1
D gene: TRBD1
CDR3 length: 14
CDR3 DNA: TGCGCCAGCAGAGAACAGGGGGGGAACACTGAAGCTTTCTTT
CDR3 protein: CASREQGGNTEAFF

clone size: -
J gene: TRBJ2-7
V gene: TRBV21-1
D gene: -
CDR3 length: 15
CDR3 DNA: TGTGCCAGCAGCAAAAACACAGGAAGAGTGTACGAGCAGTACTTC
CDR3 protein: CASSKNTGRVYEQYF

clone size: -
J gene: TRBJ1-1
V gene: TRBV6-6
D gene: -
CDR3 length: 13
CDR3 DNA: TGTGCCAGCAAGTTTGGGCTGAACACTGAAGCTTTCTTT
CDR3 protein: CASKFGLNTEAFF

clone size: -
J gene: TRBJ2-7
V gene: TRBV7-9
D gene: -
CDR3 length: 12
CDR3 DNA: TGTGCCAGCAGCCCCCACCCCTACGAGCAGTACTTC
CDR3 protein: CASSPHPYEQYF

clone size: -
J gene: TRBJ2-7
V gene: TRBV11-1
D gene: TRBD2
CDR3 length: 13
CDR3 DNA: TGTGCCAGCAGCCCAGGGACTAGCGACGAGCAGTACTTC
CDR3 protein: CASSPGTSDEQYF

clone size: few
J gene: TRBJ1-3
V gene: TRBV10-3
D gene: -
CDR3 length: 16
CDR3 DNA: TGTGCCATCAGTGATAGCAACAGGGTCTCTGGAAACACCATATATTTT
CDR3 protein: CAISDSNRVSGNTIYF

clone size: -
J gene: TRBJ1-1
V gene: TRBV7-2
D gene: -
CDR3 length: 14
CDR3 DNA: TGTGCCAGCAGCCAACTGGGGGGGAACACTGAAGCTTTCTTT
CDR3 protein: CASSQLGGNTEAFF

clone size: once
J gene: TRBJ2-7
V gene: TRBV7-9
D gene: -
CDR3 length: 14
CDR3 DNA: TGTGCCAGCGTCACCCAGGGAGGCCCTGATGAGCAGTACTTC
CDR3 protein: CASVTQGGPDEQYF

clone size: -
J gene: TRBJ2-2
V gene: TRBV9
D gene: TRBD1
CDR3 length: 16
CDR3 DNA: TGTGCCAGCAGCGCTAGGACAGGCCGGGTCACCGGGGAGCTGTTTTTT
CDR3 protein: CASSARTGRVTGELFF

clone size: -
J gene: TRBJ1-1
V gene: TRBV7-3
D gene: TRBD1
CDR3 length: 15
CDR3 DNA: TGTGCCAGCAGCTTAGGGGACAGTGGGAACACTGAAGCTTTCTTT
CDR3 protein: CASSLGDSGNTEAFF

clone size: -
J gene: TRBJ2-7
V gene: TRBV5-5
D gene: TRBD1
CDR3 length: 13
CDR3 DNA: TGTGCCAGCAGCTGGGGACAGGCCTACGAGCAGTACTTC
CDR3 protein: CASSWGQAYEQYF

clone size: -
J gene: TRBJ2-6
V gene: TRBV4-1
D gene: -
CDR3 length: 19
CDR3 DNA: TGCGCCAGCAGCCAAGATCTTGAGGGACCCGTGAGCGGGGCCAACGTCCTGACTTTC
CDR3 protein: CASSQDLEGPVSGANVLTF

clone size: few
J gene: TRBJ1-5
V gene: TRBV30
D gene: -
CDR3 length: 15
CDR3 DNA: TGTGCCTGGAGTGTACCCCAGGGAGGGAATCAGCCCCAGCATTTT
CDR3 protein: CAWSVPQGGNQPQHF

clone size: -
J gene: TRBJ2-1
V gene: TRBV5-5
D gene: -
CDR3 length: 11
CDR3 DNA: TGTGCCAGCAGCTTTTTTGCGGCAGAGTTCTTC
CDR3 protein: CASSFFAAEFF

clone size: -
J gene: TRBJ1-4
V gene: TRBV7-3
D gene: -
CDR3 length: 13
CDR3 DNA: TGTGCCAGCAGCTTAAGGGTTGGAGAAAAACTGTTTTTT
CDR3 protein: CASSLRVGEKLFF

clone size: -
J gene: TRBJ2-1
V gene: TRBV7-6
D gene: -
CDR3 length: 15
CDR3 DNA: TGTGCCAGCAGCCTAACTACGAGCTCCTACAATGAGCAGTTCTTC
CDR3 protein: CASSLTTSSYNEQFF

clone size: -
J gene: TRBJ2-3
V gene: TRBV5-4
D gene: TRBD2
CDR3 length: 18
CDR3 DNA: TGTGCCAGCAGCCTTGGGACTAGCGGGAGGCTTAGCACAGATACGCAGTATTTT
CDR3 protein: CASSLGTSGRLSTDTQYF

clone size: -
J gene: TRBJ2-2
V gene: TRBV19
D gene: -
CDR3 length: 13
CDR3 DNA: TGTGCCAGTAAAACGGTCGGTCCCGGGGAGCTGTTTTTT
CDR3 protein: CASKTVGPGELFF

clone size: -
J gene: TRBJ2-3
V gene: TRBV27
D gene: -
CDR3 length: 14
CDR3 DNA: TGTGCCAGCAGTTTAGTGAGCAATGGAGATACGCAGTATTTT
CDR3 protein: CASSLVSNGDTQYF

clone size: -
J gene: TRBJ1-1
V gene: TRBV4-1
D gene: -
CDR3 length: 15
CDR3 DNA: TGCGCCAGCGGCAGGATGGAAAAACTTTTCACTGAAGCTTTCTTT
CDR3 protein: CASGRMEKLFTEAFF

clone size: -
J gene: TRBJ2-7
V gene: TRBV7-6
D gene: -
CDR3 length: 12
CDR3 DNA: TGTGCCAGCAGCTGGGGGGAAAGCGAGCAGTACTTC
CDR3 protein: CASSWGESEQYF